Following are 2 T cell receptor beta chains from one sample sequenced in a study of T-cell memory formation after mild COVID-19. TCRdb analysed the 5' RACE reads with MiXCR anew, one entry per CDR3 protein. The sample contains a few hundred thousand distinct CDR3 sequences, approximately 15% of which appear only once. The sample comprised PBMCs or a T cell subset sorted from them (not recorded which). Every receptor here comes from a man younger than 35 who had mild COVID-19 (a few samples of this study predate the infection). Cell type and time point are not known.

This clonotype has more than one count but fewer than ten. The gene calls are TRBV10-3 and TRBJ2-3, with 8 bases fitting TRBD2. Germline V CDR1 and CDR2: ENHRY, SYGVKD. This CDR3 is built from 14 residues. After removal of 5 bases from V and 2 bases from J, the junction contained 3 bases not matched to a gene. The CDR3 sequence is CAISSGGPTDTQYF. CDR3 bases: TGTGCCATCAGTAGCGGGGGCCCCACAGATACGCAGTATTTT.

The chain recombines TRBV7-2 with TRBJ1-3, with D maybe TRBD1 (6 bases). CDR3 length equals 16 residues. V dropped 1 base and J dropped 1 base, with 11 bases sitting between them. Germline-derived CDR1 and CDR2 are SGHTA and FQGNSA. The CDR3 coding sequence is TGTGCCAGCAGCTTAGAGCCGGGGGCTTCTGGAAACACCATATATTTT. This sequence encodes CASSLEPGASGNTIYF.